This TCR beta chain derives from a study of cytomegalovirus exposure and HLA in healthy donors. Study-level results: Most TCR sequences were rare, but some public TCRs occurred in many donors. The authors later found TCR association rates varying by HLA locus, with DRB1 most and HLA-C fewest.

Points on this clone: Its target is unknown.

V shed 2 bases and J shed 2 bases, with 8 bases lying between them. CDR3 length: 14 residues. Germline loops: CDR1 SEHNR, CDR2 FQNEAQ (reference sequence). PCR amplification relied on 60 Vbeta primers (plus 13 Jbeta primers). Sequenced by immunoSEQ multiplex PCR; TCRdb stores in-frame clones only, minus some. The sample lists about 200,000 clones, approximately 80% occurring once. V gene TRBV7-9 combines with J gene TRBJ2-3, with unresolved D. This clonotype was obtained from a man aged 30-40 years in good health and CMV-seronegative. The sequenced sample was PBMCs. CDR3 sequence: CASSLSGFTDTQYF. In DNA form, the CDR3 reads TGTGCCAGCAGCTTATCCGGGTTCACAGATACGCAGTATTTT.